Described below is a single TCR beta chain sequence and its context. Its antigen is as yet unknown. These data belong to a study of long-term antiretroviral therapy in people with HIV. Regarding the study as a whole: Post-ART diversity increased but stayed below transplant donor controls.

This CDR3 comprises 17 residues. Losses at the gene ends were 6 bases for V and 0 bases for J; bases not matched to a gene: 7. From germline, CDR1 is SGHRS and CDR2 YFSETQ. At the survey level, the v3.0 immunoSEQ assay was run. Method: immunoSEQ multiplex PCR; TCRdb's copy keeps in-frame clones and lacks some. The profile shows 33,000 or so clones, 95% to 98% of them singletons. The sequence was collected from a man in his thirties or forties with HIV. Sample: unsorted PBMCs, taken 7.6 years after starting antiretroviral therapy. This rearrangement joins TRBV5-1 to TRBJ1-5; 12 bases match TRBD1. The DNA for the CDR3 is TGCGCCAGCAACCGGGACAGGGGGCCCTATAGCAATCAGCCCCAGCATTTT. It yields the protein CASNRDRGPYSNQPQHF. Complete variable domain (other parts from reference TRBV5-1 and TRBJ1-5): KAGVTQTPRYLIKTRGQQVTLSCSPISGHRSVSWYQQTPGQGLQFLFEYFSETQRNKGNFPGRFSGRQFSNSRSEMNVSTLELGDSALYLCASNRDRGPYSNQPQHFGDGTRLSIL.